The present T cell receptor (beta chain) was sequenced within a study of blood T cell repertoires in COVID-19. The germline V gene encodes CDR1 SNHLY and CDR2 FYNNEI. Deletions cut 3 bases from V and 0 bases from J, with 6 bases between. There are 14 residues in the CDR3. In the original analysis: Counts of nucleated cells, estimated from reference gene primer amplification, were obtained. Sequencing used immunoSEQ multiplex PCR; TCRdb keeps in-frame clones, though not all of them. V and J calls plus clone size are reproduced from that table; the DNA served to infer D and trimming. The sample has roughly 180,000 clones, 70% to 90% seen once. Seattle patients were enrolled while actively infected and followed longitudinally.

The sequence was obtained from a woman in her forties or fifties with COVID-19, enrolled during active disease. The chain is built from TRBV2 and TRBJ1-5; no clear D. Specimen: peripheral blood. This CDR3 reads CASSETYSNQPQHF. The CDR3 region has the DNA TGTGCCAGCAGTGAGACATATAGCAATCAGCCCCAGCATTTT.